This T cell receptor (beta chain) came from a study of OX40 agonist ivuxolimab in advanced cancers. This CDR3 contains 13 residues. CDR1 is SGHDT and CDR2 is YYEEEE in the germline V gene. V lost 0 bases and J 3 bases, leaving 6 bases between the germline ends. Generated by immunoSEQ multiplex PCR, the TCRdb table keeps only in-frame clones and is missing some. In the table there are some 21,000 clones, about 79% of which are singletons. Study results and caveats: Average numbers of expanded clones were greater in CD8+ T cells than in CD4+.

People who had autoimmune disease history or systemic immunosuppression were excluded. Turning to this clone: As yet, its antigen is unknown.

This material consisted of CD4+ or CD8+ T cells sorted from blood, taken in a trial of the OX40 agonist ivuxolimab. The sequence came from an adult with an advanced solid tumor such as melanoma, head and neck, liver or kidney cancer. The J gene is TRBJ2-5, the V gene TRBV5-6; weak D call: TRBD2 (5 bases). The CDR3 sequence is CASSLAEEETQYF. The CDR3 DNA reads TGTGCCAGCAGCTTGGCGGAGGAAGAGACCCAGTACTTC.